This T cell receptor (beta chain) was recorded in a study of blood T cell repertoires in COVID-19. Overall study: COVID-19 samples, acute and convalescent, were from the United States, Italy and Spain. Sources were T cells, B-cell-depleted T cells, or PBMCs; the material itself was cDNA or gDNA.

How the authors handled the data: Reference gene primers were amplified, and this amplification served to estimate nucleated cell counts. Clones were read by immunoSEQ multiplex PCR, and TCRdb kept only the in-frame ones, dropping some. D and trimming were read from the DNA, whereas the V and J calls and clone size are those reported in that table. The table shows more than 95,000 clones, with approximately 83% occurring only once. Losses at the gene ends were 4 bases for V and 7 bases for J; bases not matched to a gene: 6. In germline, CDR1 is SEHNR, CDR2 FQNEAQ (reference sequence). The CDR3 has 13 amino acids.

The clonotype originates from a man between 45 and 60 years old with acute or convalescent COVID-19. The chain combines TRBV7-9 with TRBJ1-2; 7 nucleotides align to TRBD1. Specimen: peripheral blood. The CDR3 DNA is TGTGCCAGCAGCTCGGGACAGCAAGGTGGCTACACCTTC. It yields the protein CASSSGQQGGYTF. The full variable domain, with the rest looked up from reference TRBV7-9 and TRBJ1-2, is DTGVSQNPRHKITKRGQNVTFRCDPISEHNRLYWYRQTLGQGPEFLTYFQNEAQLEKSRLLSDRFSAERPKGSFSTLEIQRTEQGDSAMYLCASSSGQQGGYTFGSGTRLTVV.